This is a list of T cell receptor beta chains from one sample in a study of blood T cell repertoires in COVID-19. Produced via immunoSEQ multiplex PCR; TCRdb's table is partial and in-frame only. This table has about 440,000 clones, 80% to 90% appearing once. What was sequenced was peripheral blood. Every receptor here comes from a woman between 25 and 40 years old with acute or convalescent COVID-19. Both conserved end residues are part of each CDR3. A D gene is named only where the DNA matches it firmly. Size values are once, few and many counts, or a class for expanded clones, and some rows have none.

CDR3 protein	CDR3 DNA	D gene	V gene	clone size	J gene
CATSDPTGIYGYTF	TGTGCCACCAGTGATCCGACAGGGATCTATGGCTACACCTTC	TRBD1	TRBV24-1	-	TRBJ1-2
CAIRETGTTDTQYF	TGTGCCATCAGGGAGACAGGGACCACAGATACGCAGTATTTT	TRBD1	TRBV10-3	-	TRBJ2-3
CASSPDLLKLFF	TGTGCCAGCAGTCCAGACTTACTGAAACTGTTTTTT	-	TRBV27	-	TRBJ1-4
CASSQEQAGWETQYF	TGCGCCAGCAGCCAAGAACAAGCGGGGTGGGAGACCCAGTACTTC	TRBD2	TRBV4-1	once	TRBJ2-5
CATSRVPLSTGGIETQYF	TGTGCCACCAGCAGAGTCCCACTCTCGACAGGGGGAATAGAGACCCAGTACTTC	TRBD1	TRBV15	-	TRBJ2-5
CAISESQGASEKLFF	TGTGCCATCAGTGAGTCCCAGGGGGCGAGTGAAAAACTGTTTTTT	TRBD1	TRBV10-3	-	TRBJ1-4
CASSQGSGGARDTQYF	TGCGCCAGCAGCCAAGGGTCCGGGGGGGCCAGGGATACGCAGTATTTT	TRBD2	TRBV4-1	-	TRBJ2-3
CASSGTDNSPLHF	TGTGCCAGCAGCGGGACAGATAATTCACCCCTCCACTTT	-	TRBV9	-	TRBJ1-6
CASSEAQGQPQHF	TGTGCCAGCAGTGAAGCGCAGGGTCAGCCCCAGCATTTT	-	TRBV2	few	TRBJ1-5
CASSEVDRYSGNTIYF	TGTGCCAGCAGTGAAGTCGACAGATACTCTGGAAACACCATATATTTT	-	TRBV6-1	-	TRBJ1-3
CASSLEGGVNTEAFF	TGCGCCAGCAGCTTGGAAGGCGGAGTGAACACTGAAGCTTTCTTT	-	TRBV5-1	-	TRBJ1-1
CASSSRDRNYEQYF	TGTGCCAGCAGCTCTAGGGACAGGAACTACGAGCAGTACTTC	TRBD1	TRBV13	-	TRBJ2-7
CARSGEVYSYTGELFF	TGTGCCAGAAGCGGGGAGGTTTACTCCTACACCGGGGAGCTGTTTTTT	-	TRBV5-3	-	TRBJ2-2
CASSLGLQEPTDTQYF	TGTGCCAGCAGCTTGGGATTGCAGGAACCCACAGATACGCAGTATTTT	-	TRBV5-4	-	TRBJ2-3
CASSLDSSEGKFGDEQFF	TGCGCCAGCAGCTTGGATTCGTCGGAGGGGAAGTTTGGGGATGAGCAGTTCTTC	-	TRBV5-1	-	TRBJ2-1